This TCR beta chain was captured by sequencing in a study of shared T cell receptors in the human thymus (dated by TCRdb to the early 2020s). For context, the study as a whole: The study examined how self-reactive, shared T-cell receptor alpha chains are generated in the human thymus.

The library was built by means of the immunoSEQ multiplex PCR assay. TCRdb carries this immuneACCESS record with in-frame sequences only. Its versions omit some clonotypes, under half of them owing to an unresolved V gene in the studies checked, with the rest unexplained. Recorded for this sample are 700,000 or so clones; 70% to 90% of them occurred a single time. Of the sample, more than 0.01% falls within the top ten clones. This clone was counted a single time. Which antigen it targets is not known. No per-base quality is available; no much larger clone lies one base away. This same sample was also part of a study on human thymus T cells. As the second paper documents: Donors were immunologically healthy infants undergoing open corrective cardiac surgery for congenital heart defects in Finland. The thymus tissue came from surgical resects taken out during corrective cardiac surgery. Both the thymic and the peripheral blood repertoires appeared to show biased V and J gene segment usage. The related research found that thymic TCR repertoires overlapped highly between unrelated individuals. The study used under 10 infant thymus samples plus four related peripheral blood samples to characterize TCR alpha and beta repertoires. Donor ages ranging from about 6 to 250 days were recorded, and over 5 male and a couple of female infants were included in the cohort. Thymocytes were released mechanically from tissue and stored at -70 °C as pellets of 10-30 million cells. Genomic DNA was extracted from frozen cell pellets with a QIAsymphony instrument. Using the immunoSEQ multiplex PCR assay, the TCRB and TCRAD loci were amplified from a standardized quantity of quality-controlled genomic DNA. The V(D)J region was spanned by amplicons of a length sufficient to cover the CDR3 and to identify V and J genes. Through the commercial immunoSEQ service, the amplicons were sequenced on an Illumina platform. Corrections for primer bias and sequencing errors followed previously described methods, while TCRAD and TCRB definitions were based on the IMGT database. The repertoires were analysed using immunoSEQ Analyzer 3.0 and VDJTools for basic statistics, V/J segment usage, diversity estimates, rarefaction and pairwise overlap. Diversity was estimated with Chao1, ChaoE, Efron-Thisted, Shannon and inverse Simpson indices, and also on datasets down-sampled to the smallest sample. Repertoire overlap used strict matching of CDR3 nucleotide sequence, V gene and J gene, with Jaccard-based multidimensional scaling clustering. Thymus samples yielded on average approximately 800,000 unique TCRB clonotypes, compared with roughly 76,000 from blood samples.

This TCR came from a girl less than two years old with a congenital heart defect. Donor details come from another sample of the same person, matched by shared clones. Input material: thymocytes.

The CDR3 reads CASSLVGEGNPPSPYNEQFF. The bases are TGCGCCAGCAGCTTGGTCGGGGAAGGGAACCCTCCGAGCCCGTACAATGAGCAGTTCTTC. The rearranged chain carries TRBV5-1 and TRBJ2-1; a tentative D call is TRBD2 (5 bases match). The CDR3 runs 20 residues from the cysteine to the phenylalanine. The entry retains the CDR3 DNA only, 60 bases that are in frame from base 1. The V and J ends are trimmed by 0 bases and 4 bases, leaving 26 bases between them. Taken from the germline V gene, the CDR1 and CDR2 loops are SGHRS and YFSETQ.